A single sample gave rise to the 20 T cell receptor beta chains below, sequenced in a study of beta chain features in type 1 diabetes. Every bit of the isolated RNA underwent reverse transcription, so sequencing read expressed TCRB transcripts. TCRdb's table, derived via immunoSEQ multiplex PCR, lists solely in-frame clones and lacks some. This table has 130,000 to 150,000 clones, under 60% appearing once. The sequenced sample consisted of Tregs from blood. The receptors were sampled from a man younger than 30 in good health.

The chain joins TRBV5-1 to TRBJ2-1; 7 bases line up with TRBD2. The V gene end was trimmed by 5 bases and the J gene end by 4 bases; junction bases not matched to a gene: 9. The CDR3 spans 15 residues. Germline V lookup: CDR1 SGHRS, CDR2 YFSETQ. This CDR3 reads CASRPLAGDYNEQFF. As DNA, the CDR3 is TGCGCCAGCAGACCTTTAGCGGGTGATTACAATGAGCAGTTCTTC.

The chain employs TRBV30 and TRBJ1-3, with D maybe TRBD1 (5 bases). Deletions cut 2 bases from V and 9 bases from J, with 17 bases between. Germline CDR1 reads GTSNPN; CDR2 reads SVGIG (reference sequence). This CDR3 contains 14 residues. CDR3 DNA sequence: TGTGCCTGGAGTAGGAGGGGTTTAATGGGCACCATATATTTT. It codes for CAWSRRGLMGTIYF.

The chain links TRBV29-1 to TRBJ1-5; D gene unclear. Germline loops: CDR1 SQVTM, CDR2 ANQGSEA. CDR3 length: 14 residues. V shed 2 bases and J shed 4 bases, with 12 bases lying between them. The CDR3 region is CSVEYGQKNQPQHF. For the CDR3, the DNA is TGCAGCGTTGAATATGGGCAGAAAAATCAGCCCCAGCATTTT.

Notes on this clone: An end of the junction does not agree with germline; a read error may underlie this. The sample holds other DNA sequences that translate to the same CDR3. The rearrangement uses TRBV7-2 and TRBJ2-1, with 8 positions matching TRBD2. The CDR3 contains 15 residues. Germline V gene data show CDR1 as SGHTA and CDR2 as FQGNSA. Written as DNA, the CDR3 is TGTGCCAGCAGTTTAGCGGGGAGCTCCTACAATGAGCAGTTCTTC. Its protein is CASSLAGSSYNEQFF.

This clone was seen only a few times. The chain is built from TRBV10-3 and TRBJ1-4, with TRBD1 as a possible D gene (5 bases). Trimming removed 9 bases at V and 10 bases at J, with 15 bases between. Germline CDR1 is ENHRY and CDR2 is SYGVKD. CDR3 length: 12 amino acids. CDR3 sequence reads: CAIQTGGGKLFF. DNA of the CDR3: TGTGCCATTCAAACGGGGGGTGGAAAACTGTTTTTT.

This clone has a handful of counts. The chain combines TRBV6-6 with TRBJ2-7, with 8 bases that match TRBD2. Per germline, CDR1 MNHNY and CDR2 SVGAGI (reference sequence). V gave up 3 bases and J gave up 6 bases; unmatched junction bases: 7. There are 14 residues in the CDR3. CDR3 in DNA: TGTGCCAGCAGTTATCAAGCGGGGGCCGTCGAGCAGTACTTC. As protein: CASSYQAGAVEQYF.

The V and J genes are TRBV20-1 and TRBJ1-2, with a tentative D call TRBD1 (5 bases). Trimming cost V 3 bases and J 4 bases, with 6 bases left between them. Germline V lookup: CDR1 DFQATT, CDR2 SNEGSKA (reference sequence). The CDR3 runs 11 residues. CDR3 in DNA: TGCAGTGCTAGCGACAGCTATGGCTACACCTTC. Amino acids: CSASDSYGYTF.

The chain recombines TRBV7-2 with TRBJ2-1; 8 bases map to TRBD1. CDR3 length: 14 residues. CDR1 and CDR2 (germline): SGHTA, FQGNSA. V gave up 5 bases and J gave up 9 bases; unmatched junction bases: 9. The CDR3, as DNA: TGTGCCAGCAGCCTGACAGGGGATGTCGGTGAGCAGTTCTTC. This gives the protein CASSLTGDVGEQFF. The variable domain in full, completed from reference TRBV7-2 and TRBJ2-1, reads GAGVSQSPSNKVTEKGKDVELRCDPISGHTALYWYRQSLGQGLEFLIYFQGNSAPDKSGLPSDRFSAERTGGSVSTLTIQRTQQEDSAVYLCASSLTGDVGEQFFGPGTRLTVL.

V is TRBV6-6 and J is TRBJ1-4; D ambiguous. Trimming pared 7 bases from V and 8 bases from J, leaving 11 bases between. The V gene's germline CDR1 is MNHNY and CDR2 SVGAGI (reference sequence). The CDR3 runs to 12 residues. CDR3 DNA: TGTGCCAGCACCGGACGCGGGGAAAAACTGTTTTTT. Its protein product is CASTGRGEKLFF.

The rearrangement joins TRBV7-3 to TRBJ2-7; TRBD2 is a possible D gene (6 bases). The CDR3 contains 16 residues. In germline, CDR1 is SGHTA, CDR2 FQGTGA. The ends were cut back, 5 bases at V and 2 bases at J, with 19 bases in the middle. The CDR3 nucleotides read TGTGCCAGCAGCCCGGGTATGGGGGAGGACGCCTACGAGCAGTACTTC. It yields the protein CASSPGMGEDAYEQYF.

V usage is TRBV11-2 and J usage is TRBJ2-2, with a possible D match to TRBD1 (5 bases). The CDR3 sequence is 15 residues long. V dropped 1 base and J dropped 3 bases, with 9 bases sitting between them. Germline CDR1 is SGHAT and CDR2 is FQNNGV. CDR3 in amino acids: CASSLATGYTGELFF. The CDR3 nucleotides read TGTGCCAGCAGCTTAGCTACAGGATACACCGGGGAGCTGTTTTTT.

The V call is TRBV4-3, the J call TRBJ2-3, with D possibly matching TRBD2 (6 bases). CDR1 LGHNA and CDR2 YSLEER come from the germline V gene. V lost 0 bases and J lost 0, with 22 bases in between. CDR3 length: 20 amino acids. CDR3 sequence: CASSQDFQLRGALSTDTQYF. Here the CDR3 DNA reads TGCGCCAGCAGCCAAGACTTTCAACTTCGCGGGGCGCTAAGCACAGATACGCAGTATTTT.

This clone was seen a handful of times. The V gene is TRBV13, the J gene TRBJ1-4; no firm D call. The CDR3 covers 12 residues. Per germline, CDR1 PRHDT and CDR2 FYEKMQ (reference sequence). Trimming stripped 5 bases from V and 7 bases from J, with 8 bases between. The CDR3 spells CASSQSGEKLFF. In DNA form, the CDR3 reads TGTGCCAGCAGCCAATCGGGTGAAAAACTGTTTTTT.

This clone was found once. The chain carries TRBV9 and TRBJ2-5; tentative D call: TRBD2 (6 bases). The CDR3 loop spans 13 amino acids. The germline CDR1 and CDR2 sequences are SGDLS and YYNGEE. V was shortened by 8 bases and J by 4 bases, with 15 bases between the two germline ends. The CDR3 coding sequence is TGTGCCAGTAGGCCGTGGGGAGGAGAGACCCAGTACTTC. It translates to CASRPWGGETQYF.

This clone has more than one count but fewer than ten. The chain combines TRBV7-9 with TRBJ1-5; TRBD1 matches at 7 bases. There are 17 residues in the CDR3. V lost 0 bases and J lost 0; bases outside the gene matches: 5. Germline V gives CDR1 SEHNR, CDR2 FQNEAQ (reference sequence). CDR3 coding DNA: TGTGCCAGCAGCTTAGCCCTGGGACAGTATAGCAATCAGCCCCAGCATTTT. Its protein is CASSLALGQYSNQPQHF.

The chain recombines TRBV5-1 with TRBJ2-3, with D maybe TRBD1 (6 bases). Trimming stripped 4 bases from V and 1 base from J, with 13 bases between. The CDR3 loop spans 15 amino acids. Germline V lookup: CDR1 SGHRS, CDR2 YFSETQ. Written as DNA, the CDR3 is TGCGCCAGCAGCCTACAGGGTTACGGCACAGATACGCAGTATTTT. This translates into CASSLQGYGTDTQYF.

J is TRBJ2-7 and V is TRBV7-2; D is ambiguous. V was cut by 5 bases and J by 4 bases, with 12 bases left in between. There are 13 residues in the CDR3. Germline CDR1 and CDR2: SGHTA and FQGNSA. DNA of the CDR3: TGTGCCAGCAGCCCAACACGAGGATACGAGCAGTACTTC. Translation: CASSPTRGYEQYF.

The V and J genes are TRBV6-5 and TRBJ1-2, with D perhaps matching TRBD1 (6 bases). Trimming removed 9 bases from V and 6 bases from J, with 23 bases in between. The CDR3 has 15 amino acids. Per the germline V gene, CDR1 is MNHEY and CDR2 is SVGAGI. The CDR3 here is CASSTRTWGHHGYTF. The DNA of the CDR3 is TGTGCCAGTTCCACTAGGACTTGGGGACACCATGGCTACACCTTC.

This clone was detected a few times. The chain recombines TRBV7-2 with TRBJ2-7; D may be TRBD2 (6 bases). The CDR3 length is 15 residues. Trimming took off 5 bases at V and 2 bases at J, with 16 bases between the two ends. Germline V lookup: CDR1 SGHTA, CDR2 FQGNSA. DNA for the CDR3: TGTGCCAGCAGCACCCGACGGGGGTCGACCTACGAGCAGTACTTC. The encoded protein is CASSTRRGSTYEQYF.

A note on this clone: This specimen includes other DNA sequences encoding the same CDR3. The rearrangement links TRBV18 to TRBJ2-3; 9 bases fit TRBD1. The trim removed 6 bases at V and 2 bases at J, leaving 9 bases unmatched. The CDR3 runs 16 residues. Looked up from germline, CDR1 is KGHSH and CDR2 is LQKENI. CDR3 loop: CASSPAGTGHTDTQYF. In nucleotides, the CDR3 is TGTGCCAGCTCCCCCGCCGGGACAGGGCACACAGATACGCAGTATTTT. The whole variable domain, remainder taken from reference TRBV18 and TRBJ2-3, is NAGVMQNPRHLVRRRGQEARLRCSPMKGHSHVYWYRQLPEEGLKFMVYLQKENIIDESGMPKERFSAEFPKEGPSILRIQQVVRGDSAAYFCASSPAGTGHTDTQYFGPGTRLTVL.